This TCR beta chain was sequenced during a study of PD-1 blockade in mismatch repair-deficient tumors. Profiling relied on immunoSEQ multiplex PCR, and the TCRdb table lists in-frame clones only, not all of them. The sample carries tens of thousands of clones, around 88% recorded once. Germline V gives CDR1 SGHVS, CDR2 FQNEAQ. The CDR3 is 14 residues long. Trimming removed 5 bases from V and 6 bases from J; junction bases left unmatched: 6. This chain links TRBV7-8 with TRBJ2-7, with TRBD2 matching over 11 bases. The TCR was taken from an adult with mismatch repair-deficient cancer. Sequenced material: peripheral blood, taken 52 weeks after starting pembrolizumab. CDR3 coding DNA: TGTGCCAGCAGCCCTCTAGCGGGAGGACGCGAGCAGTACTTC. This sequence encodes CASSPLAGGREQYF.